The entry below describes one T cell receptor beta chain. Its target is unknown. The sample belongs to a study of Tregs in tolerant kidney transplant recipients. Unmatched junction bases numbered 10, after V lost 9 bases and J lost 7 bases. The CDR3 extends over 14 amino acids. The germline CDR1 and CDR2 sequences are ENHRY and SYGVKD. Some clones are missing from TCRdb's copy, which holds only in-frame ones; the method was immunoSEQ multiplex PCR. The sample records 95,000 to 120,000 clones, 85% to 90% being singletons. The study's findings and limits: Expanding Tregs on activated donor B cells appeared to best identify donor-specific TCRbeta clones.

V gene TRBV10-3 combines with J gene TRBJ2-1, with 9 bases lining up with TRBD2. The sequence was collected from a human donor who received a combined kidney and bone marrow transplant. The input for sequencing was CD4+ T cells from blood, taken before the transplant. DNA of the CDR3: TGTGCCATGAGCGCGGGGGGGTTGGGGAATGAGCAGTTCTTC. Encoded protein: CAMSAGGLGNEQFF.